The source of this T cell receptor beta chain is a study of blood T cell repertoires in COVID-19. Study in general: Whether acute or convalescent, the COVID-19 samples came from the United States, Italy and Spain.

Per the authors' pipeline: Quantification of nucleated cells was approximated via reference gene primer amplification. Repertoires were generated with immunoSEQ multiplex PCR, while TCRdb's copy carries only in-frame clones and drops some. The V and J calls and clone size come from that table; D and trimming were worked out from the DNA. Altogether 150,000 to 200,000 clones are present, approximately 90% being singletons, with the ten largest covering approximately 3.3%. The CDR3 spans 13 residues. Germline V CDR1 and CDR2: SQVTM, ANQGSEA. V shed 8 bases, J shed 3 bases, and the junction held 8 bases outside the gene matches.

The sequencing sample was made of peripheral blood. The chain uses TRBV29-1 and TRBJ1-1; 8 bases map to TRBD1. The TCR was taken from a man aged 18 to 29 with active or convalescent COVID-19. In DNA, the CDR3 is TGCAGCTCAACAGGGGGTGGGCACACTGAAGCTTTCTTT. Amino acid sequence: CSSTGGGHTEAFF.